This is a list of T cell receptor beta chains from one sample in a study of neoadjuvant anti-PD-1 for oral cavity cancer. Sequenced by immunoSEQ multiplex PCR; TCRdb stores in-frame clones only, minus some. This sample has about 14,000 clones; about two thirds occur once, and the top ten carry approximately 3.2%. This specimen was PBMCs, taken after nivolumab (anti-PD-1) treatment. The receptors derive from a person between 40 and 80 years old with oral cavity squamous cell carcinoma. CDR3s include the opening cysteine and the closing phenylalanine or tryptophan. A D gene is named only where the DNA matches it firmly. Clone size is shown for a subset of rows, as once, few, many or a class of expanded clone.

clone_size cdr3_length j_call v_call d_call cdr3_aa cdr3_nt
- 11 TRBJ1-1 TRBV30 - CAWSVQAEAFF TGTGCCTGGAGTGTTCAAGCTGAAGCTTTCTTT
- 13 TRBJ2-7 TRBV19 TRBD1 CASSPQGAYEQYF TGTGCCAGTAGTCCACAGGGGGCTTACGAGCAGTACTTC
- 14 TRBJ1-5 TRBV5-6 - CASSSGRVLQPQHF TGTGCCAGCAGCTCAGGGCGGGTTCTCCAGCCCCAGCATTTT
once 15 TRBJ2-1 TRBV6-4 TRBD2 CASSASGTSMNEQFF TGTGCCAGCAGTGCCTCCGGGACTAGCATGAATGAGCAGTTCTTC
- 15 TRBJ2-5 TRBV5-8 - CASSFVGRTQETQYF TGTGCCAGCAGCTTTGTGGGACGGACCCAAGAGACCCAGTACTTC
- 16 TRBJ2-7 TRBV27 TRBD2 CASSLGRSGRDYEQYF TGTGCCAGCAGTTTAGGCCGTAGCGGGAGGGACTACGAGCAGTACTTC
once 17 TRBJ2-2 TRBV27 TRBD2 CASSLWGVAGATGELFF TGTGCCAGCAGTTTGTGGGGAGTAGCGGGAGCCACCGGGGAGCTGTTTTTT
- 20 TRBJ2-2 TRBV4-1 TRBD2 CASSQDRVLAGGPYTGELFF TGCGCCAGCAGCCAAGATCGAGTCCTAGCGGGAGGGCCGTACACCGGGGAGCTGTTTTTT
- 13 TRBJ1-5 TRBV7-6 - CASSWDSNQPQHF TGTGCCAGCAGCTGGGACTCCAATCAGCCCCAGCATTTT
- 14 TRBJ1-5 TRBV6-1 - CASSPPGHVKAQHF TGCGCCAGCAGCCCGCCGGGACACGTTAAGGCCCAGCATTTT
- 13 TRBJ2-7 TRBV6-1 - CASSEGMLREQYF TGTGCCAGCAGTGAAGGGATGCTAAGAGAGCAGTACTTC
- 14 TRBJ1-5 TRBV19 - CASSQGLRNQPQHF TGTGCCAGTAGTCAGGGGCTTCGCAATCAGCCCCAGCATTTT
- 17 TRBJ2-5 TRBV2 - CASSESQYRGPQETQYF TGTGCCAGCAGTGAAAGCCAATACCGGGGCCCCCAAGAGACCCAGTACTTC
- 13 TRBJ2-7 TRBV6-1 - CASTGRGIYEQYF TGTGCCAGCACCGGAAGGGGGATCTACGAGCAGTACTTC
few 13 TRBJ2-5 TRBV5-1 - CASSLELEGTQYF TGCGCCAGCAGCTTGGAATTGGAAGGGACCCAGTACTTC
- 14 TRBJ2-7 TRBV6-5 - CASSYSYTGFEQYF TGTGCCAGCAGTTACTCGTACACAGGGTTTGAGCAGTACTTC
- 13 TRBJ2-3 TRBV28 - CASSPRPVYTQYF TGTGCCAGCAGTCCCCGACCGGTTTATACGCAGTATTTT
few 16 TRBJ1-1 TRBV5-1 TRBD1 CASSPRDRDLNTEAFF TGCGCCAGCAGCCCGAGGGACAGGGACTTGAACACTGAAGCTTTCTTT
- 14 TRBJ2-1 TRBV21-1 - CASPPSDGDNEQFF TGTGCCAGCCCTCCGTCCGACGGAGACAATGAGCAGTTCTTC
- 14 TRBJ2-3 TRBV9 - CASSVVGTADTQYF TGTGCCAGCAGCGTAGTCGGGACGGCAGATACGCAGTATTTT
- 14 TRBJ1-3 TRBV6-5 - CASRPWTSGNTIYF TGTGCCAGCAGGCCCTGGACGTCTGGAAACACCATATATTTT
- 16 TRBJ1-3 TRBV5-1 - CASSLGGEGRGNTIYF TGCGCCAGCAGCTTGGGGGGCGAGGGCCGAGGAAACACCATATATTTT
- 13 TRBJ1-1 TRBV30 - CAWSVHTNTEAFF TGTGCCTGGAGTGTTCACACGAACACTGAAGCTTTCTTT
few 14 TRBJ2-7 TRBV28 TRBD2 CASSLGLAGSEQYF TGTGCCAGCAGTTTAGGTCTAGCGGGCTCCGAGCAGTACTTC
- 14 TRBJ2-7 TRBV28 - CASSQGKIEYEQYF TGTGCCAGCAGTCAGGGAAAAATCGAGTACGAGCAGTACTTC
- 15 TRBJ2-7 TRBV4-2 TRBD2 CASSLAGTSVYEQYF TGTGCCAGCAGCCTTGCCGGGACTAGCGTCTACGAGCAGTACTTC
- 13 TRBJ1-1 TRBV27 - CASSGGLSYEAFF TGTGCCAGCAGCGGAGGGTTATCCTATGAAGCTTTCTTT
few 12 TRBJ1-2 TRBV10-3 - CAISDSNYGYTF TGTGCCATCAGTGACAGTAACTATGGCTACACCTTC
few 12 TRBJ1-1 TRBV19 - CASKVGHTEAFF TGTGCCTCGAAGGTGGGGCACACTGAAGCTTTCTTT
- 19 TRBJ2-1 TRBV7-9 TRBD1 CASSPSQGASLSGRNEQFF TGTGCCAGCAGCCCCTCCCAGGGGGCAAGCCTCTCTGGCCGAAATGAGCAGTTCTTC
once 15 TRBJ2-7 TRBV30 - CAWKEGGGSSYEQYF TGTGCCTGGAAAGAAGGAGGGGGGAGCTCCTACGAGCAGTACTTC
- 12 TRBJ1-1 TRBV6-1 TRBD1 CASDRANTEAFF TGTGCCAGTGACAGGGCAAACACTGAAGCTTTCTTT
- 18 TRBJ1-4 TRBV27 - CASSRLYGLGALDEKLFF TGTGCCAGCAGTCGTCTCTATGGCCTCGGGGCCCTGGATGAAAAACTGTTTTTT
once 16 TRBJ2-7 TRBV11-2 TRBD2 CASSQITGGRGYEQYF TGTGCCAGCAGCCAAATTACTGGCGGGAGAGGGTACGAGCAGTACTTC
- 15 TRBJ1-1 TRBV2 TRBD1 CASSDGSPGGTEAFF TGTGCCAGCAGTGATGGTTCGCCAGGGGGAACTGAAGCTTTCTTT
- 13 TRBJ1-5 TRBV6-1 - CASSGLLDQPQHF TGTGCCAGCAGTGGCCTCTTAGACCAGCCCCAGCATTTT
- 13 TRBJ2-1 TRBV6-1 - CASSGTPGYEQFF TGTGCCAGCAGCGGGACACCAGGATATGAGCAGTTCTTC